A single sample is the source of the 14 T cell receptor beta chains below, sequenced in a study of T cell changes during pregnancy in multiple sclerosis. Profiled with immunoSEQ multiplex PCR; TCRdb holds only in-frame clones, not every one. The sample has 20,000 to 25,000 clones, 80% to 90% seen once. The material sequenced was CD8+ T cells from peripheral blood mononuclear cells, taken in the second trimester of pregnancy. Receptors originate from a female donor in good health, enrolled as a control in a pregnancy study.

This CDR3 is CATWAGAEAFF. CDR3 sequence (DNA): TGTGCCACTTGGGCAGGGGCTGAAGCTTTCTTT. The rearrangement joins TRBV28 to TRBJ1-1, with D tentatively TRBD1 (6 bases). The CDR3 is 11 amino acids. V lost 10 bases to trimming and J lost 6 bases, with 12 bases between them. CDR1 and CDR2 (germline): MDHEN, SYDVKM.

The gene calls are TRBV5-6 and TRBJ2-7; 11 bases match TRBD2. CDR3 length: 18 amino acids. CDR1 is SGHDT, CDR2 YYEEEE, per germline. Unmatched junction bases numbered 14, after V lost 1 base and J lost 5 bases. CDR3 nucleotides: TGTGCCAGCAGCTTGTTGTTCGGCAGGACTAGCGGGTCCCACGAGCAGTACTTC. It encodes CASSLLFGRTSGSHEQYF.

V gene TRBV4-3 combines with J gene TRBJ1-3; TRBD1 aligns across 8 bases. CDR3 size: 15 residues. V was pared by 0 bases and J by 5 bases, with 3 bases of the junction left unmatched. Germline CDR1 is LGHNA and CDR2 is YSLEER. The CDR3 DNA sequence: TGCGCCAGCAGCCAAGATAGGACAGGGAGAAACACCATATATTTT. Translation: CASSQDRTGRNTIYF.

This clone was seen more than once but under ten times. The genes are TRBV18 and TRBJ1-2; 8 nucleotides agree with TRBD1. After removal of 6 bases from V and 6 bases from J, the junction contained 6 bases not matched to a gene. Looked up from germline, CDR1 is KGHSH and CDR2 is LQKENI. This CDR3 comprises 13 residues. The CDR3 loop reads CASSHRGSNGYTF. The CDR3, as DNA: TGTGCCAGCTCGCACAGGGGGTCGAATGGCTACACCTTC.

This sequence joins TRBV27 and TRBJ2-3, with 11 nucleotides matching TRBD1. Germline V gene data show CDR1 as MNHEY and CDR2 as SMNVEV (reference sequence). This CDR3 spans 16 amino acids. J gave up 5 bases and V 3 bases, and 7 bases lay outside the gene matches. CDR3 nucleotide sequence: TGTGCCAGCAGTTTTCTGGGACAGGGGGTGGAAGATACGCAGTATTTT. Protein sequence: CASSFLGQGVEDTQYF.

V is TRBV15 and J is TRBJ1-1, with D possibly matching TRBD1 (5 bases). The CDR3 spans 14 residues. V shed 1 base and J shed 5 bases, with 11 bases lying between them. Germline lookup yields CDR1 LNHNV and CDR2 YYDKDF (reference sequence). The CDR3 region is CATSRVTGKTEAFF. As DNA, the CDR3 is TGTGCCACCAGCAGAGTAACAGGCAAAACTGAAGCTTTCTTT.

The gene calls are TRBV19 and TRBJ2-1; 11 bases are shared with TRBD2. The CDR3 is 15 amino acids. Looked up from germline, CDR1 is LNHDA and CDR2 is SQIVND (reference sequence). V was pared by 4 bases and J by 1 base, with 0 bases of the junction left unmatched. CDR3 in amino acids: CASSTSGGSYNEQFF. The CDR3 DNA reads TGTGCCAGTAGTACTAGCGGGGGGTCCTACAATGAGCAGTTCTTC.

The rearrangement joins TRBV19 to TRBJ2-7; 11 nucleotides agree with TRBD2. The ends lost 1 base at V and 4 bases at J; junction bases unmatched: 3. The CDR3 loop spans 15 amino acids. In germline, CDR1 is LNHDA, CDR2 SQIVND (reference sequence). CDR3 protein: CASSIGGTSGYEQYF. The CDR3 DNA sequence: TGTGCCAGTAGTATAGGGGGGACTAGCGGATACGAGCAGTACTTC. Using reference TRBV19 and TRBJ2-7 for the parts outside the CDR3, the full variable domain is DGGITQSPKYLFRKEGQNVTLSCEQNLNHDAMYWYRQDPGQGLRLIYYSQIVNDFQKGDIAEGYSVSREKKESFPLTVTSAQKNPTAFYLCASSIGGTSGYEQYFGPGTRLTVT.

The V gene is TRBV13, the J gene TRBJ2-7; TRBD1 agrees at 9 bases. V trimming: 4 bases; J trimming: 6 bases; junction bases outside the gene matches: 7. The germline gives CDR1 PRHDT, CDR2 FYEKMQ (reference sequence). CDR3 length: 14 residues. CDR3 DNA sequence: TGTGCCAGCAGCTCACGGACAGGGGTAGCCGAGCAGTACTTC. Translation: CASSSRTGVAEQYF.

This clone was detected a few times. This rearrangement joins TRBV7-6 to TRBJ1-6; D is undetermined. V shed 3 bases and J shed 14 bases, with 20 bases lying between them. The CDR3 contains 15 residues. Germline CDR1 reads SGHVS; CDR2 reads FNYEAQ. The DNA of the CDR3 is TGTGCCAGCAGCTTCAGCAGCGGTGGGCGCTCGGCCCTCCACTTT. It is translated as CASSFSSGGRSALHF.

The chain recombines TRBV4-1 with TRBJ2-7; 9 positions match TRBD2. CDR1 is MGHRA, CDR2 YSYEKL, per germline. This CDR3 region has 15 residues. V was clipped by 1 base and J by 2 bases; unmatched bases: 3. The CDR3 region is CASSQGLAETYEQYF. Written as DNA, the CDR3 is TGCGCCAGCAGCCAAGGACTAGCGGAAACCTACGAGCAGTACTTC.

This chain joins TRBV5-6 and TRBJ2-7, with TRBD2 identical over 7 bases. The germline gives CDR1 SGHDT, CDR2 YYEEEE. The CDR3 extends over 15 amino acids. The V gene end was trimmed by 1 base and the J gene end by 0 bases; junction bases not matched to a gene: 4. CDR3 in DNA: TGTGCCAGCAGCTTGCCGCTAGCGGACTCCTACGAGCAGTACTTC. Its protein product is CASSLPLADSYEQYF.

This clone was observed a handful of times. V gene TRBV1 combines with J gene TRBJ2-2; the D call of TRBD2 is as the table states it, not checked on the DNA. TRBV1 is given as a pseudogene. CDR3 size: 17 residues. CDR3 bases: TGCACCAGCAGCCAAATAACAGAGGGACTAGCGGGAGTTGAGCTGTTTTTT. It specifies CTSSQITEGLAGVELFF.

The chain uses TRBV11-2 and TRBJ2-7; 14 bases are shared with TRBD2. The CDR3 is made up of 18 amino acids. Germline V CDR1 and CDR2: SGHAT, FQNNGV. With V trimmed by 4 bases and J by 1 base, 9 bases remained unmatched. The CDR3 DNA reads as TGTGCCAGCAGCTCCTCCGGGACTAGCGGGAGTGTTTCCTACGAGCAGTACTTC. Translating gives CASSSSGTSGSVSYEQYF.